The subject of this entry is one TCR beta chain. Use of 60 Vbeta and 13 Jbeta primers characterized the PCR. Clones were read by immunoSEQ multiplex PCR, and TCRdb kept only the in-frame ones, dropping some. The table has approximately 110,000 clones, 70% to 80% seen once. The data were obtained in a study of cytomegalovirus exposure and HLA in healthy donors. Germline V lookup: CDR1 SEHNR, CDR2 FQNEAQ (reference sequence). CDR3 length: 15 residues. The V end was cut by 4 bases, the J end by 3 bases, with 15 bases between. The source of this sequence is a man aged 40-49 years in good health and CMV-seronegative. The sample comprised PBMCs. V and J are TRBV7-9 and TRBJ1-1; D is possibly TRBD1 (5 bases). CDR3 sequence (DNA): TGTGCCAGCAGCTCGCAGGGCCTCTCAGACACTGAAGCTTTCTTT. Amino acids: CASSSQGLSDTEAFF.